Listed below are T cell receptor beta chains from one sample, sequenced in a study of response to subunit inactivated influenza vaccine. TCRdb re-analysed the RT-PCR reads in MiXCR, keeping a single row per CDR3 protein. This sample has 400,000 to 650,000 distinct CDR3 sequences, with about 7.2% found just once. This sample comprised PBMCs from blood, obtained roughly 24 months after vaccination. These receptors were collected from a man between 50 and 69 years old who received an inactivated influenza vaccine. Each CDR3 is given with its conserved first and last residue. The D gene is left open where the match is weak. Not all rows give a size; the values are once, few, many and, for expanded clones, a class.

-	TRBJ2-7	TRBV28	TRBD1	TGTGCATCGGGACAGGGGGTCTACGAGCAGTACTTC	CASGQGVYEQYF
many	TRBJ2-3	TRBV3-1	TRBD2	TGTGCCAGCAGCCATGAGCGGGGGGGCCCTATGTATTTT	CASSHERGGPMYF
few	TRBJ2-1	TRBV30	-	TGTGCCTGGAGTAGGCCAGGGGGGGTCAATGAGCAGTTCTTC	CAWSRPGGVNEQFF
many	TRBJ1-2	TRBV6-1	-	TGTGCCAGCAGTAGGACAGTGAACTATGGCTACACCTTC	CASSRTVNYGYTF
-	TRBJ1-5	TRBV19	-	TGTGCCAGTAGTATAGATATGGGAAATCAGCCCCAGCATTTT	CASSIDMGNQPQHF
-	TRBJ2-5	TRBV7-2	TRBD2	TGTGCCAGCAGCTTACCTAGCGGGAGTCGTGAGACCCAGTACTTC	CASSLPSGSRETQYF
-	TRBJ1-2	TRBV5-6	-	TGTGCCAGCAGCTACGTAGACGGAGCTAACTATGGCTACACCTTC	CASSYVDGANYGYTF
-	TRBJ2-3	TRBV7-8	-	TGTGCCAGCAGTTTATGGGCGGACAGAGGGGATACGCAGTATTTT	CASSLWADRGDTQYF
many	TRBJ2-7	TRBV28	-	TGTGCCAGCACCCCCGAGTGGCGACGACACGAGCAGTACTTC	CASTPEWRRHEQYF
many	TRBJ2-5	TRBV5-1	-	TGCGCCAGCCGTGACAGCGGAGGACAAGAGACCCAGTACTTC	CASRDSGGQETQYF
-	TRBJ2-3	TRBV10-3	-	TGTGCCATCAGGACTGGACAGAACACAGATACGCAGTATTTT	CAIRTGQNTDTQYF
-	TRBJ2-7	TRBV11-3	-	TGTGCCAGCAGCTCAGGGAACCGGGGTAGCTACGAGCAGTACTTC	CASSSGNRGSYEQYF
many	TRBJ1-5	TRBV9	TRBD1	TGTGCCAGCAGCGCAGGGTTACAGGGGAATCAGCCCCAGCATTTT	CASSAGLQGNQPQHF
few	TRBJ2-7	TRBV28	-	TGTGCCAGCACCGGGACGCGCTACGAGCAGTACTTC	CASTGTRYEQYF
many	TRBJ1-5	TRBV15	-	TGTGCCACCAGCAGAGCTCATCAGCCCCAGCATTTT	CATSRAHQPQHF
few	TRBJ2-5	TRBV7-2	TRBD2	TGTGCCAGCAGCAAACTAGCGGGGTACCAAGAGACCCAGTACTTC	CASSKLAGYQETQYF
few	TRBJ2-2	TRBV28	TRBD1	TGTGCCAGCAGTACCCACACGTCGACAGGGACCGGGGAGCTGTTTTTT	CASSTHTSTGTGELFF
-	TRBJ2-1	TRBV3-1	TRBD2	TGTGCCAGCAGCCACGCGTTACTAGCGGGGCAAAGGAATGAGCAGTTCTTC	CASSHALLAGQRNEQFF
many	TRBJ2-5	TRBV5-4	TRBD2	TGTGCCAGCAGCTTGTTAGCGGGGGGTTCCGAGACCCAGTACTTC	CASSLLAGGSETQYF